The rows below give T cell receptor beta chains drawn from one sample of a study of blood T cell repertoires in COVID-19. Sequencing used immunoSEQ multiplex PCR; TCRdb keeps in-frame clones, though not all of them. The profile shows about 330,000 clones, over 70% of them singletons. The material sequenced was PBMCs or T cells enriched from blood (not recorded which). Receptor source: a man aged 30 to 39 who had recovered from COVID-19. Both conserved end residues are part of each CDR3. The D gene is left open where the match is weak. Where a row states a size, it is once, few, many or the class of an expanded clone; other rows omit it.

V gene	D gene	clone size	J gene	CDR3 length	CDR3 DNA	CDR3 protein
TRBV5-1	TRBD1	-	TRBJ1-3	14	TGCGCCAGCAGCCCACAGGGGACTGGAAACACCATATATTTT	CASSPQGTGNTIYF
TRBV3-1/TRBV3-2	-	many	TRBJ1-2	13	TGTGCCAGCTCCTGGCAGGGAGGCGTTGGCTACACCTTC	CASSWQGGVGYTF
TRBV11-2	-	-	TRBJ2-7	17	TGTGCCAGCAGCTTAAGTGAAGGAGGCACCCGCTCCTACGAGCAGTACTTC	CASSLSEGGTRSYEQYF
TRBV9	-	-	TRBJ1-2	14	TGTGCCAGCAGCGTGACAGTTTTCAGCTATGGCTACACCTTC	CASSVTVFSYGYTF
TRBV5-1	-	-	TRBJ1-1	12	TGCGCCAGCAGCCAGGCCGGCCAGGGGGCTTTCTTT	CASSQAGQGAFF
TRBV6-5	-	-	TRBJ1-6	16	TGTGCCAGCAGTTACTCACGGGGGTCCTATAATTCACCCCTCCACTTT	CASSYSRGSYNSPLHF
TRBV7-9	-	-	TRBJ1-1	16	TGTGCCAGCAGCTTAGCAGGGGCCCGGATGAACACTGAAGCTTTCTTT	CASSLAGARMNTEAFF
TRBV19	-	-	TRBJ2-1	14	TGTGCCAGTAGTCTACGGAGGTCCTACAATGAGCAGTTCTTC	CASSLRRSYNEQFF
TRBV5-1	TRBD1	once	TRBJ2-5	14	TGCGCCAGCAGCCTCCGGACAGGTCAAGAGACCCAGTACTTC	CASSLRTGQETQYF
TRBV5-1	-	-	TRBJ2-3	16	TGCGCCAGCAGCTTGGCCGGGCAGGGCGTGTCAGATACGCAGTATTTT	CASSLAGQGVSDTQYF
TRBV18	TRBD1	-	TRBJ2-7	14	TGTGCCAGCTCCCCAACCGGGACAGGACTCGAGCAGTACTTC	CASSPTGTGLEQYF
TRBV5-1	TRBD1	-	TRBJ1-1	16	TGCGCCAGCAGCTTCGGACAGGGGGCCATGAACACTGAAGCTTTCTTT	CASSFGQGAMNTEAFF
TRBV7-3	TRBD2	once	TRBJ2-1	20	TGTGCCAGCAGCTTAACACTAGCGGGGGGAAGAGGTAGCGCCTACAATGAGCAGTTCTTC	CASSLTLAGGRGSAYNEQFF
TRBV12-3/TRBV12-4	TRBD2	-	TRBJ2-1	13	TGTGCCAGCAGCGGGACTAAGTTCAATGAGCAGTTCTTC	CASSGTKFNEQFF
TRBV5-1	TRBD1	-	TRBJ2-7	17	TGCGCCAGCAGCTGGATAGTTGGGACAGGGGATCCCTACGAGCAGTACTTC	CASSWIVGTGDPYEQYF
TRBV25-1	-	-	TRBJ2-3	12	TGTGCCAGCAGCGCAGACACAGATACGCAGTATTTT	CASSADTDTQYF
TRBV28	-	-	TRBJ1-2	12	TGTGCCAGCAGATCTGGGGGCCGGGGCTACACCTTC	CASRSGGRGYTF
TRBV27	TRBD1	-	TRBJ2-5	17	TGTGCCAGCAGTCCCACCCGACAGGGGGTGGGGCAAGAGACCCAGTACTTC	CASSPTRQGVGQETQYF
TRBV10-1	-	-	TRBJ2-2	12	TGCGCCAGCAGCGAACCAGCCGGGGAGCTGTTTTTT	CASSEPAGELFF
TRBV2	-	-	TRBJ2-7	14	TGTGCCAGCAGGGCCTCGGTCCTCTCGAGGGAGCAGTACTTC	CASRASVLSREQYF
TRBV3-1/TRBV3-2	TRBD1	few	TRBJ2-1	16	TGTGCCAGCAGCCAAGTGGGACAGGTAAAAATTGGGGAGCAGTTCTTC	CASSQVGQVKIGEQFF
TRBV28	-	-	TRBJ1-1	13	TGTGCCAGCAGTTACACGGGGAACACTGAAGCTTTCTTT	CASSYTGNTEAFF
TRBV7-9	TRBD1	-	TRBJ2-3	15	TGTGCCAGCAGTGAGGGACAGGGATTCACAGATACGCAGTATTTT	CASSEGQGFTDTQYF
TRBV7-8	TRBD1	-	TRBJ1-1	15	TGTGCCAGCAGCTGGGGACAGGGGGCCGGCACTGAAGCTTTCTTT	CASSWGQGAGTEAFF
TRBV5-1	-	-	TRBJ2-7	15	TGCGCCAGCAGCTTGTCCCCCGGTCCCCCCTACGAGCAGTACTTC	CASSLSPGPPYEQYF
TRBV12-3/TRBV12-4	-	-	TRBJ2-3	12	TGTGCCAGCAGTCCGGGTGGAGGAGCGCAGTATTTT	CASSPGGGAQYF
TRBV5-1	TRBD2	few	TRBJ2-1	16	TGCGCCAGCAGCTTGGAGGGAGCGGGGAGAAGGGATGAGCAGTTCTTC	CASSLEGAGRRDEQFF
TRBV5-4	TRBD2	once	TRBJ2-3	16	TGTGCCAGCAGCTTGGCTAGCGGGGGGGCAGCAGATACGCAGTATTTT	CASSLASGGAADTQYF
TRBV28	-	once	TRBJ2-1	16	TGTGCCAGCAGTACCAGCGGACTACCTCCCTACAATGAGCAGTTCTTC	CASSTSGLPPYNEQFF
TRBV4-1	-	-	TRBJ2-7	12	TGCGCCAGCAGCCATCCCGGCTACGAGCAGTACTTC	CASSHPGYEQYF
TRBV18	TRBD1	-	TRBJ1-4	19	TGTGCCAGCTCACCAAGACAGGGTCCAATTCTCGGCACTAATGAAAAACTGTTTTTT	CASSPRQGPILGTNEKLFF
TRBV4-2	-	-	TRBJ2-3	14	TGTGCCAGCAGCCAGGACAAACACACAGATACGCAGTATTTT	CASSQDKHTDTQYF
TRBV9	TRBD2	-	TRBJ2-1	16	TGTGCCAGCAGCGTCCCCTCGGGGGGGTCCTACAATGAGCAGTTCTTC	CASSVPSGGSYNEQFF
TRBV19	-	once	TRBJ2-7	15	TGTGCCAGTAGTATCTCGAGGTCCCTCTCCTACGAGCAGTACTTC	CASSISRSLSYEQYF
TRBV7-2	-	few	TRBJ1-6	17	TGTGCCAGCAGCCCCCAAGGGGCCTTCCATTATAATTCACCCCTCCACTTT	CASSPQGAFHYNSPLHF
TRBV2	TRBD1	few	TRBJ2-4	14	TGTGCCAGCAGTGAAGGACAGGGGAGGATCATTCAGTACTTC	CASSEGQGRIIQYF
TRBV5-4	-	-	TRBJ2-7	13	TGTGCCAGCAGCCGGGGAGGGGGCTACGAGCAGTACTTC	CASSRGGGYEQYF
TRBV5-6	TRBD1	-	TRBJ1-2	12	TGTGCCAGCAGCTTAGACAGGGCTGGCTACACCTTC	CASSLDRAGYTF
TRBV3-1/TRBV3-2	-	-	TRBJ2-6	18	TGTGCCAGCAGCCAAGATCGCGACAGTCTAACTGGGGCCAACGTCCTGACTTTC	CASSQDRDSLTGANVLTF
TRBV25-1	TRBD1	-	TRBJ1-5	14	TGTGCCAGCAAGGCCGACAGGGTCAATCAGCCCCAGCATTTT	CASKADRVNQPQHF
TRBV12-3/TRBV12-4	-	-	TRBJ2-3	11	TGTGCCAGCGGTAGATCAGATACGCAGTATTTT	CASGRSDTQYF
TRBV4-1	-	-	TRBJ1-2	15	TGCGCCAGCAGCCAAGTGGGGCAGGGGCTCTATGGCTACACCTTC	CASSQVGQGLYGYTF
TRBV4-2	TRBD2	-	TRBJ2-1	15	TGTGCCAGCAGCGCAAGCGGGGGGATTAACAATGAGCAGTTCTTC	CASSASGGINNEQFF
TRBV7-9	-	once	TRBJ1-2	13	TGTGCCAGCAGCCGTACGGGGGAGTATGGCTACACCTTC	CASSRTGEYGYTF
TRBV7-9	TRBD1	-	TRBJ2-7	14	TGTGCCAGCAGCCTCTGGGACAGGGGTTACGAGCAGTACTTC	CASSLWDRGYEQYF
TRBV7-9	-	-	TRBJ1-3	15	TGTGCCAGCAGCCCAGGACAGAACTCTGGAAACACCATATATTTT	CASSPGQNSGNTIYF
TRBV9	-	-	TRBJ2-7	14	TGTGCCAGCAGCGCAAGACAGACAGGCTACGAGCAGTACTTC	CASSARQTGYEQYF
TRBV6-5	TRBD2	-	TRBJ2-3	16	TGTGCCAGCAGTTACTCTACAAGCGGGGGTAGCAATACGCAGTATTTT	CASSYSTSGGSNTQYF
TRBV7-9	-	-	TRBJ1-4	15	TGTGCCAGCAGCATAACAGGGTCAACTAATGAAAAACTGTTTTTT	CASSITGSTNEKLFF
TRBV19	TRBD1	-	TRBJ1-2	16	TGTGCCAGTAGCCTCACCCGCGGGGGACAGGGGGTCGGCTACACCTTC	CASSLTRGGQGVGYTF
TRBV28	-	-	TRBJ1-2	11	TGTGCCAGCAGTCCGGGGGGCGGCTACACCTTC	CASSPGGGYTF
TRBV5-1	-	-	TRBJ2-5	12	TGCGCCAGCAGCTTGAGGGGAGAGACCCAGTACTTC	CASSLRGETQYF
TRBV18	TRBD1	-	TRBJ1-2	14	TGTGCCAGCTCAACCGGGACAGGGGCCTATGGCTACACCTTC	CASSTGTGAYGYTF
TRBV5-6	-	-	TRBJ1-4	15	TGTGCCAGCAGCTTGGGGGGCGGCCAGTCTGAAAAACTGTTTTTT	CASSLGGGQSEKLFF
TRBV7-6	-	-	TRBJ1-2	15	TGTGCCAGCAGCTTAGGCGGGTATTGGAACTATGGCTACACCTTC	CASSLGGYWNYGYTF
TRBV7-3	TRBD1	-	TRBJ2-2	15	TGTGCCAGCAGCTTAGCGACAGGGGAAGGCGGGGAGCTGTTTTTT	CASSLATGEGGELFF
TRBV5-1	-	-	TRBJ2-7	14	TGCGCCAGCAGCTTGGATCAGGGTCGGCACGAGCAGTACTTC	CASSLDQGRHEQYF